The 18 T cell receptor beta chains below were found in one sample sequenced in a study of blood T cell repertoires in COVID-19. Clones were read by immunoSEQ multiplex PCR, and TCRdb kept only the in-frame ones, dropping some. The table has about 70,000 clones, 86% seen once. The sequencing sample was made of peripheral blood. Every receptor here comes from a woman aged 60-75 years with acute or convalescent COVID-19.

The J gene is TRBJ1-1, the V gene TRBV7-3; tentative D call: TRBD1 (6 bases). CDR3 length: 12 residues. V lost 5 bases and J 8 bases, leaving 12 bases between the germline ends. Germline CDR1 SGHTA, CDR2 FQGTGA. CDR3 sequence reads: CASSPGTKEAFF. CDR3 sequence (DNA): TGTGCCAGCAGCCCTGGGACAAAAGAAGCTTTCTTT.

The genes are TRBV4-1 and TRBJ2-1; D is unclear. The V and J ends lost 0 bases and 9 bases respectively, with 15 bases between them. The V gene's germline CDR1 is MGHRA and CDR2 YSYEKL. The CDR3 length is 15 residues. CDR3 sequence: CASSQDQAPAGEQFF. The CDR3 DNA reads as TGCGCCAGCAGCCAAGATCAGGCCCCCGCCGGTGAGCAGTTCTTC.

The rearrangement uses TRBV3-1 (or the pseudogene TRBV3-2) and TRBJ1-1; D may be TRBD1 (6 bases). The CDR3 loop spans 17 amino acids. V dropped 0 bases and J dropped 0 bases, with 14 bases sitting between them. Germline V gene data show CDR1 as LGHDT and CDR2 as YNNKEL (reference sequence). The CDR3 here is CASSQDRGGGMNTEAFF. DNA for the CDR3: TGTGCCAGCAGCCAAGACCGGGGGGGCGGAATGAACACTGAAGCTTTCTTT.

The chain couples TRBV19 to TRBJ1-2; tentatively, D is TRBD1 (5 bases). CDR3 length: 13 residues. Germline V lookup: CDR1 LNHDA, CDR2 SQIVND (reference sequence). Trimming took 7 bases from V and 7 from J, leaving 16 bases between them. CDR3 sequence reads: CASISQGSFGYTF. In DNA form, the CDR3 reads TGTGCCAGTATCAGTCAGGGCTCCTTTGGCTACACCTTC.

The V gene is TRBV11-2, the J gene TRBJ2-3; 11 bases agree with TRBD2. This CDR3 is built from 17 residues. Germline lookup yields CDR1 SGHAT and CDR2 FQNNGV. The trim removed 6 bases at V and 5 bases at J, leaving 13 bases unmatched. CDR3 sequence (DNA): TGTGCCAGCAGAATAGCGGGGGGGCGACTTCGGAGAGATACGCAGTATTTT. The encoded protein is CASRIAGGRLRRDTQYF.

The chain couples TRBV24-1 to TRBJ1-1; unclear D gene. V was cut by 4 bases and J by 0 bases, with 11 bases left in between. Germline CDR1 and CDR2: KGHDR and SFDVKD. The CDR3 runs 15 residues. The CDR3: CATSDPLWVNTEAFF. In nucleotides, the CDR3 is TGTGCCACCAGTGACCCACTATGGGTGAACACTGAAGCTTTCTTT.

The chain carries TRBV25-1 and TRBJ2-7, with D possibly matching TRBD2 (5 bases). CDR3 length: 14 amino acids. In germline, CDR1 is MGHDK, CDR2 SYGVNS. Deletions cut 7 bases from V and 2 bases from J, with 15 bases between. The CDR3 coding sequence is TGTGCCAGCATCGAGGGCGTACCCCCCTACGAGCAGTACTTC. Translated, it gives CASIEGVPPYEQYF.

The chain combines TRBV7-8 with TRBJ1-2; D remains unclear. V was trimmed by 2 bases and J by 6 bases, leaving 13 bases between them. From germline, CDR1 is SGHVS and CDR2 FQNEAQ. CDR3 length: 14 amino acids. CDR3 sequence (DNA): TGTGCCAGCAGCTTAACGGCAGGCGCGCATGGCTACACCTTC. This codes for CASSLTAGAHGYTF.

This chain joins TRBV19 and TRBJ2-2, with 7 bases that match TRBD2. CDR1 is LNHDA and CDR2 is SQIVND in the germline V gene (reference sequence). The CDR3 is made up of 12 amino acids. J was trimmed by 7 bases and V by 6 bases; bases with no gene match: 2. Here the CDR3 DNA reads TGTGCCAGTAGGCTAGCGGTCGGGGAGCTGTTTTTT. Its protein is CASRLAVGELFF.

The J gene is TRBJ2-5, the V gene TRBV5-8; 8 nucleotides line up with TRBD1. CDR1 is SGHTS and CDR2 is YDEGEE in the germline V gene. There are 15 residues in the CDR3. V dropped 3 bases and J dropped 2; count of bases not matched to a gene: 6. The CDR3 DNA is TGTGCCAGCAGCTCCGGACAGGGTGGTCAAGAGACCCAGTACTTC. Protein product: CASSSGQGGQETQYF.

This clone has more than one count but fewer than ten. This chain links TRBV5-1 with TRBJ1-6, with unresolved D. The length of the CDR3 is 13 residues. Trimming removed 0 bases at V and 8 bases at J, with 6 bases between. Looked up from germline, CDR1 is SGHRS and CDR2 is YFSETQ. Written as DNA, the CDR3 is TGCGCCAGCAGCTTGGGTGGAGATTCACCCCTCCACTTT. Protein sequence: CASSLGGDSPLHF.

This chain links TRBV3-1 (or the pseudogene TRBV3-2) with TRBJ2-1; the D gene is possibly TRBD2 (6 bases). This CDR3 has 15 residues. CDR1 is LGHDT, CDR2 YNNKEL, per germline (reference sequence). V was trimmed by 3 bases and J by 7 bases, leaving 16 bases between them. The CDR3 nucleotides read TGTGCCAGCAGCCATGAGGGCCGGGGGAGTAATGAGCAGTTCTTC. Encoded protein: CASSHEGRGSNEQFF.

The V and J genes are TRBV6-1 and TRBJ1-6; TRBD1 agrees at 7 bases. From germline, CDR1 is MNHNS and CDR2 SASEGT. Trimming at V came to 2 bases and at J to 10 bases, leaving 11 bases not matched to a gene. This CDR3 comprises 16 residues. The CDR3 DNA reads TGTGCCAGCAGTGAACGAATCCACAGGGGACAATCACCCCTCCACTTT. Translation: CASSERIHRGQSPLHF.

The chain carries TRBV18 and TRBJ1-5; weak D call: TRBD1 (5 bases). V was shortened by 3 bases and J by 7 bases, with 10 bases between the two germline ends. Germline CDR1 reads KGHSH; CDR2 reads LQKENI. The CDR3 runs to 13 residues. The CDR3 bases are TGTGCCAGCTCACCCAGGGAGGGCCAGCCCCAGCATTTT. Its protein is CASSPREGQPQHF.

CDR3 loop: CASNPGQGSYEQYF. Here the CDR3 DNA reads TGTGCCAGCAACCCGGGACAGGGCTCCTACGAGCAGTACTTC. This sequence joins TRBV7-9 and TRBJ2-7; 9 bases fit TRBD1. The CDR3 has 14 residues. V was clipped by 7 bases and J by 0 bases; unmatched bases: 4. Germline CDR1 reads SEHNR; CDR2 reads FQNEAQ (reference sequence).

The chain recombines TRBV3-1 (or the pseudogene TRBV3-2) with TRBJ2-3; 9 bases align to TRBD2. V lost 3 bases, J lost 2 bases, and 9 bases stayed unmatched. CDR3 length: 17 amino acids. Germline-derived CDR1 and CDR2 are LGHDT and YNNKEL (reference sequence). CDR3 DNA: TGTGCCAGCAGCCATCATTCTAGCGGGGAGTTCACAGATACGCAGTATTTT. Encoded protein: CASSHHSSGEFTDTQYF.

This chain uses TRBV18 with TRBJ2-3, with 9 bases matching TRBD2. The CDR3 contains 15 residues. J lost 5 bases, V lost 3 bases, and 6 bases had no gene match. The germline gives CDR1 KGHSH, CDR2 LQKENI. In nucleotides, the CDR3 is TGTGCCAGCTCACCGAATAGAGCGGGGGGAGATACGCAGTATTTT. Residues: CASSPNRAGGDTQYF.

The J gene is TRBJ2-2, the V gene TRBV10-1; no reliable D call. Trimming stripped 3 bases from V and 4 bases from J, with 6 bases between. Germline CDR1 WNHNN, CDR2 SYGVQD (reference sequence). The CDR3 loop spans 13 amino acids. CDR3 loop: CASSEVATGELFF. The DNA for the CDR3 is TGCGCCAGCAGTGAAGTAGCCACCGGGGAGCTGTTTTTT.